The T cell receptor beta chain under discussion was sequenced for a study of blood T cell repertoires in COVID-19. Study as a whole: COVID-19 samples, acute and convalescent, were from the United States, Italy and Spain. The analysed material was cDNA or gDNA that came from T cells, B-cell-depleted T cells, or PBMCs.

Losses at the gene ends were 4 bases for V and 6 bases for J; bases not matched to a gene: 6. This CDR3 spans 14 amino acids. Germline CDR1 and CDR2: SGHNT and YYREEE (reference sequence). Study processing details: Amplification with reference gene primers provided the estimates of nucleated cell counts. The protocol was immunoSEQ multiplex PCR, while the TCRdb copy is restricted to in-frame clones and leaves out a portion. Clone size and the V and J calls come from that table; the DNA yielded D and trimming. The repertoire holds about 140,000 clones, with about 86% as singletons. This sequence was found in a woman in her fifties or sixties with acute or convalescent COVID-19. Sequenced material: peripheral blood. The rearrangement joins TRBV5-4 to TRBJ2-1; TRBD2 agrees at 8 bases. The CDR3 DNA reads TGTGCCAGCAGCGCGGGGGGCAGGCCCAATGAGCAGTTCTTC. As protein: CASSAGGRPNEQFF.